This T cell receptor beta chain was identified during a study of OX40 agonist ivuxolimab in advanced cancers. Overall study: An agonistic anti-OX40 (CD134) antibody, ivuxolimab, was used to treat the patients. A male proportion of just over 80% was recorded, with mean age approximately 57 years and range 23 to 79.

This clone has a handful of counts. This sample includes further DNA sequences coding for the same CDR3. TCRdb keeps only in-frame clones here, not all; method: immunoSEQ multiplex PCR. The table shows tens of thousands of clones, with around 87% occurring only once. CDR3 length: 15 residues. Trimming removed 3 bases from V and 2 bases from J, with 13 bases in between. Germline V CDR1 and CDR2: MNHEY, SMNVEV (reference sequence). The specimen was CD4+ or CD8+ T cells sorted from blood, collected in a trial of the OX40 agonist ivuxolimab. This clonotype originated in an adult with an advanced solid tumor such as melanoma, head and neck, liver or kidney cancer. This chain links TRBV27 with TRBJ1-2, with D uncertain. CDR3 region: CASSLKGPPNYGYTF. The CDR3 coding sequence is TGTGCCAGCAGTTTGAAGGGTCCCCCAAACTATGGCTACACCTTC.